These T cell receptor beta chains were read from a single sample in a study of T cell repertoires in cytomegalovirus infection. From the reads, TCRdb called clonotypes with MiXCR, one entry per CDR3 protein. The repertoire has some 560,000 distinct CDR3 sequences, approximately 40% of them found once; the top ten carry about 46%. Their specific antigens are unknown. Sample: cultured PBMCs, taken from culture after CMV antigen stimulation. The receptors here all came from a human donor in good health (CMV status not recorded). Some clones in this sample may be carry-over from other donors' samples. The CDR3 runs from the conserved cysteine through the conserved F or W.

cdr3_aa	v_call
CASSPPTRAGEQYF	TRBV18
CASSLLGSGQETQYF	TRBV12-3/TRBV12-4
CASRLGQGGDEQFF	TRBV5-1
CASSYRSSPLHF	TRBV6-5
CASSLVPSYEQYF	TRBV11-2
CSASRGVRGDTQYF	TRBV20-1
CASSLGGGGLAGFNEQFF	TRBV7-2
CASRSQGWGQPQHF	TRBV25-1
CASSLVGVGETQYF	TRBV7-2
CASTYGTGELFF	TRBV7-2
CARSLQRGRGSTDTQYF	TRBV5-3
CASSSGVVSGEQYF	TRBV19
CASSLGRPRTNQPQHF	TRBV7-8
CASSFRPGHNEQFF	TRBV12-3/TRBV12-4